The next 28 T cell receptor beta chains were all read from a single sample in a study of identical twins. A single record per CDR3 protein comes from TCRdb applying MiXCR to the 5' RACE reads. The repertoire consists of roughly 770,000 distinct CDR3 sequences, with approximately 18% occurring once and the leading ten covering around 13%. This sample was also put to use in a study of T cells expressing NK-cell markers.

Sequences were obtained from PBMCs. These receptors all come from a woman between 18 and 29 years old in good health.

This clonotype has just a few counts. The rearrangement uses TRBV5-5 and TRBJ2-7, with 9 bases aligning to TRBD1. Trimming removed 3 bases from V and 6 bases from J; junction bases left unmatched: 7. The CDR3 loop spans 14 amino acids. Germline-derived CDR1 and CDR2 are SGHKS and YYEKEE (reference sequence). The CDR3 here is CASSSGTGRGEQYF. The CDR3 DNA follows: TGTGCCAGCAGCTCCGGGACAGGGAGAGGCGAGCAGTACTTC.

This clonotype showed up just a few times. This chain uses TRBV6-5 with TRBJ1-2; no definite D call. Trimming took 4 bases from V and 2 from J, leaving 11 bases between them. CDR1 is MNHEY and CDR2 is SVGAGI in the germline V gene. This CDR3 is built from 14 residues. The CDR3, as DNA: TGTGCCAGCAGTTGGGGTGGGAACAACTATGGCTACACCTTC. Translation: CASSWGGNNYGYTF.

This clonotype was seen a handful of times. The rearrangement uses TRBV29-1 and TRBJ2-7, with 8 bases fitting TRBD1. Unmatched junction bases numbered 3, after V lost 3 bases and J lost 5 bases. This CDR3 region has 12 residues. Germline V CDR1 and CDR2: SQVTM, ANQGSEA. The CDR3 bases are TGCAGCGTTGACAGGGGGCTTGACGAGCAGTACTTC. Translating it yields CSVDRGLDEQYF.

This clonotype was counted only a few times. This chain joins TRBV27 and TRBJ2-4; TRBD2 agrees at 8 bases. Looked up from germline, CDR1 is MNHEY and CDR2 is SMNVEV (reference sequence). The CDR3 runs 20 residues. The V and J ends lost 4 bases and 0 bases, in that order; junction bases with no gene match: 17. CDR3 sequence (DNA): TGTGCCAGCAGTTCCAACCTTTTTGGCGGGAGGTCCTTAGCCAAAAACATTCAGTACTTC. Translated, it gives CASSSNLFGGRSLAKNIQYF.

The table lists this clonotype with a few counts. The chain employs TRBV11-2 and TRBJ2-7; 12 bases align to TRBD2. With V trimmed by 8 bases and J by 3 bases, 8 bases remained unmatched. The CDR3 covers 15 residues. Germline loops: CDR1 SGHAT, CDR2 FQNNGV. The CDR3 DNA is TGTGCCAGCGGAAGACTAGCGGGAGTGATCTACGAGCAGTACTTC. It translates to CASGRLAGVIYEQYF.

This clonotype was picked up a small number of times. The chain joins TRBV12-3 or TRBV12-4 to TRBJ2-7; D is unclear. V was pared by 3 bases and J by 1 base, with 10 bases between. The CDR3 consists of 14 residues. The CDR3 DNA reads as TGTGCCAGCAGTTTTGATGGCTATTCCTACGAGCAGTACTTC. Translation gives CASSFDGYSYEQYF.

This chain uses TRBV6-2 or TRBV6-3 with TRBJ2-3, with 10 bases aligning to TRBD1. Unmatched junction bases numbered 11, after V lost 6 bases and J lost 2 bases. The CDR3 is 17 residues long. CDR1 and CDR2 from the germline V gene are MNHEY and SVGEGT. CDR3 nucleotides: TGTGCCAGCAGCCAACGGGACAGGGGTTCTGTCACAGATACGCAGTATTTT. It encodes CASSQRDRGSVTDTQYF.

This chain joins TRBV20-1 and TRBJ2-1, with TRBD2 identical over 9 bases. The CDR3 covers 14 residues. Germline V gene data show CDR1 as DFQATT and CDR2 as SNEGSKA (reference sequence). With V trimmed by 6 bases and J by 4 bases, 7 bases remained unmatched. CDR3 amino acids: CSALSGSAYNEQFF. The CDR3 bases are TGCAGTGCCCTTAGCGGGAGCGCATACAATGAGCAGTTCTTC.

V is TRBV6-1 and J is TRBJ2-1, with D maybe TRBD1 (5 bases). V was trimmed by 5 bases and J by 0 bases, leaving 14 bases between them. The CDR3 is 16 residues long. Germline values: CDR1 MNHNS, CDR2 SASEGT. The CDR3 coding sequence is TGTGCCAGCAGTCCCCAGGGCTCGAGCTCCTACAATGAGCAGTTCTTC. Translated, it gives CASSPQGSSSYNEQFF.

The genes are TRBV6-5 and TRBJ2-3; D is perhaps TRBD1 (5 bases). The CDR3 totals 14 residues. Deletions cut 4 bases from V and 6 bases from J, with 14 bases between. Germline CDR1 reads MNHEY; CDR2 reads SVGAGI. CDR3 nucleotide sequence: TGTGCCAGCAGTTTGGCAAGGGGCGTGGATACGCAGTATTTT. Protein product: CASSLARGVDTQYF.

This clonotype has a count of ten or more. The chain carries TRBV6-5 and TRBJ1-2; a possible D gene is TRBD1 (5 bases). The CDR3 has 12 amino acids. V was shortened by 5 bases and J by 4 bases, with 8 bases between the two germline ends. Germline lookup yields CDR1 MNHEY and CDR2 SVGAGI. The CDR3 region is CASSGHVYGYTF. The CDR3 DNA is TGTGCCAGCAGTGGACACGTCTATGGCTACACCTTC.

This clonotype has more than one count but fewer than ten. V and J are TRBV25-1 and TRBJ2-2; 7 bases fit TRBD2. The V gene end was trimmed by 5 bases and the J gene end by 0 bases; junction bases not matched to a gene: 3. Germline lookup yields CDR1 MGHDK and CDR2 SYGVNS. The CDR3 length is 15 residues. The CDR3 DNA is TGTGCCAGCAGTACCCTAGCGGCGAACACCGGGGAGCTGTTTTTT. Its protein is CASSTLAANTGELFF.

The CDR3 bases are TGTGCCATCAATCTTGGATTCGCAGTCGATACGCAGTATTTT. This sequence encodes CAINLGFAVDTQYF. J is TRBJ2-3 and V is TRBV10-3, with no clear D. This CDR3 is built from 14 residues. CDR1 and CDR2 (germline): ENHRY, SYGVKD. V was cut by 7 bases and J by 6 bases, with 17 bases left in between.

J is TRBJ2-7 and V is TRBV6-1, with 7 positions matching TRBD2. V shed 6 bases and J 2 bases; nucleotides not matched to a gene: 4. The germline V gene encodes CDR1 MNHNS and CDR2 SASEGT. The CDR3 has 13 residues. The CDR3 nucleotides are TGTGCCAGCAGACTAAGCGGGACCTACGAGCAGTACTTC. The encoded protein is CASRLSGTYEQYF.

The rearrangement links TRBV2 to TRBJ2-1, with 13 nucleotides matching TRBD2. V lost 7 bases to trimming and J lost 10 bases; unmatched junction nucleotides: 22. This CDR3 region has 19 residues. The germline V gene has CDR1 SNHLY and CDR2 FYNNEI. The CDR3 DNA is TGTGCCAGCATCCTGGGGGGACTAGCGGGGTACCGGGCCATTAAGGAGCAGTTCTTC. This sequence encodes CASILGGLAGYRAIKEQFF.

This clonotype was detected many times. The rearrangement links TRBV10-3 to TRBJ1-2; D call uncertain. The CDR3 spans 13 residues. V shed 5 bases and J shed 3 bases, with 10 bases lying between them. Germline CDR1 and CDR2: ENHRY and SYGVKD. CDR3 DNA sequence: TGTGCCATCAGTCGTCCACCCGACTATGGCTACACCTTC. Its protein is CAISRPPDYGYTF.

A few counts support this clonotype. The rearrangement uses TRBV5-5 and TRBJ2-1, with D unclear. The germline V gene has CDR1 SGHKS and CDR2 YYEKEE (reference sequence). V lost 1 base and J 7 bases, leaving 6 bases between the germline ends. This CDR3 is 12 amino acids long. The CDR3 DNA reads TGTGCCAGCAGCTTGTACGAGAATGAGCAGTTCTTC. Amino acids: CASSLYENEQFF.

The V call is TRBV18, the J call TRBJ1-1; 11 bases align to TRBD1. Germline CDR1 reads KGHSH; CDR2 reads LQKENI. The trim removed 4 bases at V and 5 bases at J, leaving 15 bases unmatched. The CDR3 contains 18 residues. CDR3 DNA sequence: TGTGCCAGCTCACTCAGGACAGGGGGCTACATAGCGGGGACTGAAGCTTTCTTT. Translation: CASSLRTGGYIAGTEAFF.

DNA of the CDR3: TGTGCCAGCAAAGTCACAGGGGCATTAAATTCACCCCTCCACTTT. It translates to CASKVTGALNSPLHF. J is TRBJ1-6 and V is TRBV25-1; TRBD1 aligns across 7 bases. Looked up from germline, CDR1 is MGHDK and CDR2 is SYGVNS. With V trimmed by 7 bases and J by 7 bases, 10 bases remained unmatched. The CDR3 spans 15 residues.

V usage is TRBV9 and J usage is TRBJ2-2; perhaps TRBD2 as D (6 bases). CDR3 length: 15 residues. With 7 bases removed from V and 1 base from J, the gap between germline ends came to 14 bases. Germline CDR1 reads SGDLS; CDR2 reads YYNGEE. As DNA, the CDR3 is TGTGCCAGCTTCTCGGGAGAGGGGAACACCGGGGAGCTGTTTTTT. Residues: CASFSGEGNTGELFF.

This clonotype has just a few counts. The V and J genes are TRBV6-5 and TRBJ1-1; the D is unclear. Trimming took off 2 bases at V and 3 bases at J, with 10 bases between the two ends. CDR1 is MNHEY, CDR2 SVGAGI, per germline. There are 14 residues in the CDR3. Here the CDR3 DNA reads TGTGCCAGCAGTTACGGGGTGTTGCACACTGAAGCTTTCTTT. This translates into CASSYGVLHTEAFF.

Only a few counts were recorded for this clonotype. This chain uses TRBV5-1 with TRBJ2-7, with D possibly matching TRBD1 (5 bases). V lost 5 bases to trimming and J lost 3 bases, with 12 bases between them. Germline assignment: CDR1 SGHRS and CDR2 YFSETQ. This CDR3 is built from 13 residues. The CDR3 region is CASSSDTYYEQYF. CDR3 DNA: TGCGCCAGCAGTTCGGACACTTACTACGAGCAGTACTTC. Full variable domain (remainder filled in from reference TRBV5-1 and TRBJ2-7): KAGVTQTPRYLIKTRGQQVTLSCSPISGHRSVSWYQQTPGQGLQFLFEYFSETQRNKGNFPGRFSGRQFSNSRSEMNVSTLELGDSALYLCASSSDTYYEQYFGPGTRLTVT.

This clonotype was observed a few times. CDR3 loop: CASSSQSEQYF. The DNA of the CDR3 is TGTGCCAGCAGTTCGCAAAGCGAGCAGTACTTC. This chain uses TRBV12-3 or TRBV12-4 with TRBJ2-7, with no clear D. V lost 4 bases to trimming and J lost 6 bases, with 7 bases between them. This CDR3 is 11 amino acids long.

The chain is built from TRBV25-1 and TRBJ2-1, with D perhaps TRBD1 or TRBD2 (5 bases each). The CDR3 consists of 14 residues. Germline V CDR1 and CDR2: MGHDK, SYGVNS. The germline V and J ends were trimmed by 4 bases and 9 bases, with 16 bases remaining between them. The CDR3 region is CASSAFGARTEQFF. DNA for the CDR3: TGTGCCAGCAGTGCCTTCGGGGCCCGCACTGAGCAGTTCTTC.

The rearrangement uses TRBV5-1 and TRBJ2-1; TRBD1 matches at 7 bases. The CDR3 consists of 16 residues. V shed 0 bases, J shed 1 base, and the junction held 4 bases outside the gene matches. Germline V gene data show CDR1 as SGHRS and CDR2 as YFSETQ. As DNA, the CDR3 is TGCGCCAGCAGCTTGGAAGGGGGCGCTTCCTACAATGAGCAGTTCTTC. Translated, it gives CASSLEGGASYNEQFF. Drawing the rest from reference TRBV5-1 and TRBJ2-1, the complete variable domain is KAGVTQTPRYLIKTRGQQVTLSCSPISGHRSVSWYQQTPGQGLQFLFEYFSETQRNKGNFPGRFSGRQFSNSRSEMNVSTLELGDSALYLCASSLEGGASYNEQFFGPGTRLTVL.

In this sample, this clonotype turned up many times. The CDR3 here is CSAGEDTQYF. For the CDR3, the DNA is TGCAGCGCCGGGGAAGATACGCAGTATTTT. The chain recombines TRBV29-1 with TRBJ2-3; TRBD2 might be the D (5 bases). This CDR3 spans 10 amino acids. From germline, CDR1 is SQVTM and CDR2 ANQGSEA. V lost 7 bases to trimming and J lost 5 bases, with 7 bases between them.

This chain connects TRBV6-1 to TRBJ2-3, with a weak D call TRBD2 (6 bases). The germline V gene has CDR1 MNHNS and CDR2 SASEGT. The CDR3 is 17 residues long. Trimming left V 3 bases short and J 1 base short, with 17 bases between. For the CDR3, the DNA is TGTGCCAGCAGTGATAATCGGGGGTCAAGGCGCACAGATACGCAGTATTTT. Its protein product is CASSDNRGSRRTDTQYF.

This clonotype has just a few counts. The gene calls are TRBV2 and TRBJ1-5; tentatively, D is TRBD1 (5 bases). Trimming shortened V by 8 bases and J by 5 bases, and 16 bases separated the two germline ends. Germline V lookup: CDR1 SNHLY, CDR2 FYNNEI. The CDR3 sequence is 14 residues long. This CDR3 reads CASVRGGRDQPQHF. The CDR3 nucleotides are TGTGCCAGCGTTCGCGGGGGACGAGATCAGCCCCAGCATTTT.